This is a list of T cell receptor beta chains from one sample in a study of blood T cells in healthy people across ages. TCRdb reprocessed the 5' RACE reads with MiXCR, giving one entry per CDR3 protein. The sample includes about 1.5 million distinct CDR3 sequences, roughly two fifths seen only once; the top ten take roughly 3.7%. The sequencing input was blood. These receptors originate from a woman aged 18-29 years in good health. Each CDR3 is given with its conserved first and last residue. A D gene is named only where the DNA matches it firmly. Where a row states a size, it is once, few, many or the class of an expanded clone; other rows omit it.

d_call clone_size j_call v_call cdr3_nt cdr3_aa
NA many TRBJ2-7 TRBV7-8 TGTGCCAGCAGCTTAGACAGGGTTAGCTCCTACGAGCAGTACTTC CASSLDRVSSYEQYF
NA NA TRBJ1-1 TRBV14 TGTGCCAGCAGCCAGACTTATAAGAACACTGAAGCTTTCTTT CASSQTYKNTEAFF
TRBD2 NA TRBJ2-1 TRBV7-2 TGTGCCAGCAGCTTAGTGGCGGGGGGGCCCGATGAGCAGTTCTTC CASSLVAGGPDEQFF
NA NA TRBJ2-6 TRBV19 TGTGCCAGTAGTATACACGGGAGCTCTGGGGCCAACGTCCTGACTTTC CASSIHGSSGANVLTF
TRBD1 NA TRBJ1-4 TRBV5-1 TGCGCCAGCAGCGGGGGACAGGGGGCATGGGAAAAACTGTTTTTT CASSGGQGAWEKLFF
NA NA TRBJ1-4 TRBV29-1 TGCAGCGTTGCAGGGACATTCACTAATGAAAAACTGTTTTTT CSVAGTFTNEKLFF
TRBD1 NA TRBJ2-1 TRBV5-1 TGCGCCAGCAGCCCGAGTCCGCTCGGACAGGGAGAGAATGAGCAGTTCTTC CASSPSPLGQGENEQFF
NA NA TRBJ2-7 TRBV4-1 TGCGCCAGCAGCCAATTACAGGTAGCCTCCTACGAGCAGTACTTC CASSQLQVASYEQYF
NA NA TRBJ1-6 TRBV2 TGTGCCAGCAGCCAAGAGGAACTGTATTCACCCCCCCACTTT CASSQEELYSPPHF
NA few TRBJ2-7 TRBV12-3/TRBV12-4 TGTGCCAGCAGTTTAGTCGGGAATTTGGATGAGCAGTACTTC CASSLVGNLDEQYF
NA NA TRBJ1-2 TRBV7-9 TGTGCCAGCAGCGCGGACGGAGCCTATGGCTACACCTTC CASSADGAYGYTF
TRBD1 NA TRBJ1-4 TRBV25-1 TGTGCCAGCAGTCGTCCGGGACAGGCGCATGAAAAACTGTTTTTT CASSRPGQAHEKLFF
NA NA TRBJ1-1 TRBV4-1 TGCGCCAGCAGCCAGGGAAGGGACTGGCAACTCTTAGCGAACACTGAAGCTTTCTTT CASSQGRDWQLLANTEAFF
TRBD2 NA TRBJ2-7 TRBV3-1 TGTGCCAGCAGCCACCTAGCGGGGGGGCTATACGAGCAGTACTTC CASSHLAGGLYEQYF
NA NA TRBJ2-7 TRBV20-1 TGCAGTGCCCCTACGCACCTACAGAGCTCCTACGAGCAGTACTTC CSAPTHLQSSYEQYF
NA few TRBJ2-1 TRBV24-1 TGTGCCACCAGTGATTCCTCCGGACGGGACTACAATGAGCAGTTCTTC CATSDSSGRDYNEQFF
NA NA TRBJ2-1 TRBV7-3 TGTGCCAGCAGCTTACCCCTCTCCAATGAGCAGTTCTTC CASSLPLSNEQFF
TRBD2 many TRBJ2-5 TRBV29-1 TGCAGCGTTTCTATGACTAGCGGGGGACCGGGAGAGACCCAGTACTTC CSVSMTSGGPGETQYF
NA once TRBJ2-5 TRBV24-1 TGTGCCACCAGTGATGTGCCCAGTCAAGAGACCCAGTACTTC CATSDVPSQETQYF
TRBD1 few TRBJ2-7 TRBV7-2 TGTGCCAGCAGAGCTCCGGGACAGTTCTACGAGCAGTACTTC CASRAPGQFYEQYF
TRBD1 few TRBJ2-1 TRBV12-5 TGTGCTAGTGGTTTGGTACTACAGGGGATCGATGAGCAGTTCTTC CASGLVLQGIDEQFF
NA NA TRBJ2-1 TRBV12-3/TRBV12-4 TGTGCCAGCAGTTTTTTGGGGCACTACAATGAGCAGTTCTTC CASSFLGHYNEQFF
NA NA TRBJ2-1 TRBV5-1 TGCGCCAGCACTAAGGACAGTGCAGCCTACAAGGAGCAGTTCTTC CASTKDSAAYKEQFF
TRBD1 NA TRBJ2-3 TRBV5-1 TGCGCCAGTTCACAGGGGGCGCAAACAGATACGCAGTATTTT CASSQGAQTDTQYF
NA NA TRBJ2-3 TRBV10-3 TGTGCCATCGGGGGTGGGACAGATACGCAGTATTTT CAIGGGTDTQYF
NA few TRBJ1-1 TRBV19 TGTGCCAGTAGTATACTGCAAGGGAACACTGAAGCTTTCTTT CASSILQGNTEAFF
NA few TRBJ2-1 TRBV4-1 TGCGCCAGCAGCCCCTGGGCAGGGGCCTACAATGAGCAGTTCTTC CASSPWAGAYNEQFF
NA NA TRBJ2-3 TRBV28 TGTGCCAGCAGTGTACTCCTTTCCTTGGATACGCAGTATTTT CASSVLLSLDTQYF
TRBD2 few TRBJ2-7 TRBV20-1 TGCAGTGCTAGAAAACCGGGAGGATCCTACGAGCAGTACTTC CSARKPGGSYEQYF
NA few TRBJ2-1 TRBV27 TGTGCCAGCAGTGTATCGTACGGGTATCGGGAGCAGTTCTTC CASSVSYGYREQFF
NA NA TRBJ2-1 TRBV24-1 TGTGCCACCAGTGACCCCAACACAAACAGTGAGCAGTTCTTC CATSDPNTNSEQFF
NA few TRBJ2-1 TRBV11-2 TGTGCCAGCAGCTTAATTTTTGAGCAGTTCTTC CASSLIFEQFF
NA once TRBJ2-1 TRBV28 TGTACCAGCAGTGGATCCAGGGACAATGAGCAGTTCTTC CTSSGSRDNEQFF
NA many TRBJ2-1 TRBV7-6 TGTGCCAGCAGCGCCTCAAACTACAATGAGCAGTTCTTC CASSASNYNEQFF
TRBD1 NA TRBJ1-1 TRBV7-6 TGTGCCAGCACCCCTCCCGGGACAGGGAACACTGAAGCTTTCTTT CASTPPGTGNTEAFF
TRBD1 many TRBJ2-1 TRBV4-3 TGCGCCAGCAGCCACGGGACAGGGATCCCTATCTCCTACAATGAGCAGTTCTTC CASSHGTGIPISYNEQFF
TRBD2 NA TRBJ2-3 TRBV11-2 TGTGCCAGCAGCACCGGACTAGCGGGGTGGACAGATACGCAGTATTTT CASSTGLAGWTDTQYF
NA NA TRBJ1-1 TRBV20-1 TGCAGTGCTTTCCACCCAGGGAAAGTAGCTGAAGCTTTCTTT CSAFHPGKVAEAFF
NA NA TRBJ1-4 TRBV3-1 TGTGCCAGCAGCTTTAACCTAGGCCAAGAAAAACTGTTTTTT CASSFNLGQEKLFF
NA few TRBJ2-1 TRBV6-2/TRBV6-3 TGTGCCAGCAGTTCAGACAGGGAGGGTAATGAGCAGTTCTTC CASSSDREGNEQFF
TRBD1 NA TRBJ1-2 TRBV4-3 TGCGCCAGCAGCCAAGAGCTGGGACAGGGGGCTAACTATGGCTACACCTTC CASSQELGQGANYGYTF
TRBD2 once TRBJ2-7 TRBV20-1 TGCAGTGCTAGGAGCGAGACTAGCGCTTACAATGAGCAGTACTTC CSARSETSAYNEQYF